These 6 T cell receptor beta chains were sequenced from one sample in a study of T cell repertoires in cytomegalovirus infection. MiXCR was run by TCRdb on the reads, yielding one entry per CDR3 protein. Of 150,000 to 200,000 distinct CDR3 sequences listed, around 14% are singletons. Sequencing was performed on PBMCs. Source of these receptors: a human donor in good health (CMV status not recorded). Some clones in this sample may be carry-over from other donors' samples.

The chain is built from TRBV7-2 and TRBJ1-2, with D unresolved. The germline V and J ends were trimmed by 2 bases and 4 bases, with 17 bases remaining between them. This CDR3 comprises 16 residues. CDR1 is SGHTA and CDR2 is FQGNSA in the germline V gene. CDR3 DNA: TGTGCCAGCAGCTTACCTTGGGAGCAGGAAAGCTATGGCTACACCTTC. It codes for CASSLPWEQESYGYTF.

This clonotype has a count of ten or more. V is TRBV7-6 and J is TRBJ2-3; 13 positions agree with TRBD2. CDR1 and CDR2 (germline): SGHVS, FNYEAQ. Trimming took 5 bases from V and 0 from J; bases not matched to a gene: 8. The CDR3 totals 18 residues. In DNA, the CDR3 is TGTGCCAGCAGCCCCCGGACTAGCGGGGGTCCTAGCACAGATACGCAGTATTTT. Translated: CASSPRTSGGPSTDTQYF.

This sequence joins TRBV28 and TRBJ2-2; D unresolved. V lost 7 bases, J lost 2 bases, and 14 bases lay in between. In germline, CDR1 is MDHEN, CDR2 SYDVKM. The CDR3 is 15 amino acids. The CDR3 coding sequence is TGTGCCAGCACCTCAGGTGGCACCAACACCGGGGAGCTGTTTTTT. Protein product: CASTSGGTNTGELFF.

This chain links TRBV20-1 with TRBJ2-5; D remains unclear. The ends were cut back, 6 bases at V and 3 bases at J, with 11 bases in the middle. The CDR3 runs 12 residues. Germline values: CDR1 DFQATT, CDR2 SNEGSKA (reference sequence). This CDR3 is CSALDGKETQYF. Written as DNA, the CDR3 is TGCAGTGCGCTGGACGGAAAAGAGACCCAGTACTTC.

V and J are TRBV29-1 and TRBJ1-5; possibly TRBD1 for D (6 bases). Germline V gene sequence: CDR1 SQVTM, CDR2 ANQGSEA. The CDR3 runs to 14 residues. Trimming cost V 4 bases and J 0 bases, with 10 bases left between them. The CDR3 coding sequence is TGCAGCGTTGCTCAGGGGAATAGCAATCAGCCCCAGCATTTT. This codes for CSVAQGNSNQPQHF. Full variable domain (missing parts from reference TRBV29-1 and TRBJ1-5): SAVISQKPSRDICQRGTSLTIQCQVDSQVTMMFWYRQQPGQSLTLIATANQGSEATYESGFVIDKFPISRPNLTFSTLTVSNMSPEDSSIYLCSVAQGNSNQPQHFGDGTRLSIL.

This clonotype was recorded at least ten times. The chain links TRBV7-9 to TRBJ2-3; D might be TRBD2 (6 bases). The CDR3 runs to 15 residues. The V gene lost 5 bases and the J gene lost 2 bases, with 14 bases spanning the gap. Germline CDR1 SEHNR, CDR2 FQNEAQ (reference sequence). DNA of the CDR3: TGTGCCAGCAGCGTCCTGCGGGACCCCACAGATACGCAGTATTTT. Its protein product is CASSVLRDPTDTQYF.